One and the same sample provided the 19 T cell receptor beta chains below, sequenced in a study of T cell repertoires in cytomegalovirus infection (dated 2019 in TCRdb). The antigens these receptors bind are not known. TCRdb records Illumina HiSeq 1500 as the sequencer. Through fastp at Q25 and MiXCR, TCRdb rebuilt clones from the public reads, retaining in-frame beta chains. Here each entry gathers all rows of one CDR3 protein and keeps the most common genes and DNA. The sample table contains approximately 990,000 distinct CDR3 sequences; only one count was recorded for approximately 32% of them. The ten largest clones represent roughly an eighth of the sample. The treatment or condition label here, explained by the study, means: in vitro stimulation with specific CMV peptide epitopes to enrich CMV-specific T cells. The sample in question was cultured CD8+ T cells from PBMCs, obtained from culture after CMV antigen stimulation. The receptors were sampled from a human donor in good health (CMV status not recorded). Some clones in this sample may be carry-over from other donors' samples.

This clonotype has a count of ten or more. CDR3 region: CASSPHPEGGSVAELYV. The CDR3 nucleotides read TGTGCCAGCAGCCCACACCCAGAGGGGGGCTCAGTCGCCGAGCTGTACGTC. The V gene is TRBV7-6, the J gene TRBJ2-7, with D perhaps matching TRBD1 or TRBD2 (6 bases each). This CDR3 region has 17 residues. Per germline, CDR1 SGHVS and CDR2 FNYEAQ.

The chain combines TRBV6-1 with TRBJ2-3; D possibly uses TRBD1 or TRBD2 (7 bases each). CDR3 length: 15 amino acids. Deletions cut 6 bases from V and 2 bases from J, with 15 bases between. Per germline, CDR1 MNHNS and CDR2 SASEGT. CDR3 amino acids: CASSPRGGFTDTQYF. The CDR3 coding sequence is TGTGCCAGCAGCCCCAGGGGGGGTTTCACAGATACGCAGTATTTT.

This CDR3 is CASSFGSGYQETQYF. The CDR3 DNA is TGTGCCAGCAGCTTCGGATCGGGGTACCAAGAGACCCAGTACTTC. This sequence joins TRBV11-2 and TRBJ2-5; TRBD2 might be the D (5 bases). This CDR3 region has 15 residues. The V end was cut by 3 bases, the J end by 0 bases, with 11 bases between. CDR1 and CDR2 (germline): SGHAT, FQNNGV.

The chain carries TRBV7-6 and TRBJ2-5; D possibly matches TRBD1 or TRBD2 (5 bases each). This CDR3 spans 16 amino acids. V gave up 5 bases and J gave up 5 bases, with 21 bases separating them. Germline V lookup: CDR1 SGHVS, CDR2 FNYEAQ. The CDR3 loop reads CASSGYRSGIRETQYF. CDR3 nucleotide sequence: TGTGCCAGCAGCGGGTACAGGTCGGGAATTAGGGAGACCCAGTACTTC.

The chain combines TRBV4-1 with TRBJ2-1; no firm D call. This CDR3 contains 13 residues. Trimming stripped 4 bases from V and 7 bases from J, with 11 bases between. Germline V lookup: CDR1 MGHRA, CDR2 YSYEKL. This CDR3 reads CASSLSTLNEQFF. CDR3 sequence (DNA): TGCGCCAGCAGCCTTTCAACCTTAAATGAGCAGTTCTTC.

The V call is TRBV7-9, the J call TRBJ2-5, with 9 bases identical to TRBD1. V was clipped by 5 bases and J by 5 bases; unmatched bases: 21. Germline assignment: CDR1 SEHNR and CDR2 FQNEAQ (reference sequence). This CDR3 spans 19 amino acids. The CDR3 region has the DNA TGTGCCAGCAGCGTTTCGACCCGGGACAGGGTCCGTGGTAGCGAGACCCAGTACTTC. Its translation: CASSVSTRDRVRGSETQYF.

This rearrangement joins TRBV20-1 to TRBJ2-2; D remains unclear. The CDR3 totals 15 residues. V lost 1 base and J 0 bases, leaving 9 bases between the germline ends. Germline assignment: CDR1 DFQATT and CDR2 SNEGSKA (reference sequence). The CDR3 loop reads CSARGPESNTGELFF. In DNA, the CDR3 is TGCAGTGCTAGAGGGCCCGAATCGAACACCGGGGAGCTGTTTTTT.

The rearrangement uses TRBV27 and TRBJ1-5; D remains ambiguous. V lost 8 bases and J lost 8, with 16 bases in between. The germline CDR1 and CDR2 sequences are MNHEY and SMNVEV (reference sequence). The CDR3 consists of 13 residues. In nucleotides, the CDR3 is TGTGCCAGCTCGCGCCGCGGGGAGAAGCCCCAGCATTTT. Translation gives CASSRRGEKPQHF.

V is TRBV10-3 and J is TRBJ1-5; 8 bases are a match to TRBD1. The CDR3 sequence is 16 residues long. Trimming removed 2 bases from V and 0 bases from J; junction bases left unmatched: 3. Per germline, CDR1 ENHRY and CDR2 SYGVKD. The CDR3: CAISETGGISNQPQHF. CDR3 coding DNA: TGTGCCATCAGTGAGACAGGGGGGATTAGCAATCAGCCCCAGCATTTT.

This clonotype has just a few counts. The genes are TRBV25-1 and TRBJ1-2; no firm D call. This CDR3 is 12 amino acids long. The V and J ends lost 3 bases and 3 bases respectively, with 5 bases between them. Germline V gene sequence: CDR1 MGHDK, CDR2 SYGVNS. The CDR3 nucleotides read TGTGCCAGCAGTGACAGCCACTATGGCTACACCTTC. Its protein product is CASSDSHYGYTF.

Turning to this clonotype: Being one base from a much bigger clone, this may be a read error. This chain uses TRBV7-9 with TRBJ1-5; D possibly corresponds to TRBD1 (5 bases). The length of the CDR3 is 17 residues. CDR1 is SEHNR and CDR2 is FQNEAQ in the germline V gene (reference sequence). Trimming pared 3 bases from V and 0 bases from J, leaving 15 bases between. The CDR3 DNA reads TGTGCCAGCAGCTTTCAGGGACCGGGGTATAGCAATCAGCCCCAGCATTTT. Protein: CASSFQGPGYSNQPQHF.

The V gene is TRBV27, the J gene TRBJ2-7, with TRBD1 matching 8 bases. J gave up 3 bases and V 2 bases, and 6 bases lay outside the gene matches. This CDR3 contains 15 residues. Germline V gene lookup returns CDR1 MNHEY and CDR2 SMNVEV (reference sequence). CDR3 loop: CASSLAAGGIYEQYF. In nucleotides, the CDR3 is TGTGCCAGCAGTTTAGCGGCAGGGGGCATCTACGAGCAGTACTTC.

The chain joins TRBV6-2 or TRBV6-3 to TRBJ2-7; unclear D gene. V gave up 3 bases and J gave up 0 bases, with 9 bases separating them. CDR3 size: 14 residues. CDR1 and CDR2 (germline): MNHEY, SVGEGT. The CDR3 is CASSYGPSSYEQYV. CDR3 DNA: TGTGCCAGCAGTTATGGCCCAAGCTCCTACGAGCAGTACGTC.

This clonotype occurred many times. The chain has TRBV4-2 and TRBJ2-1, with D tentatively TRBD1 (5 bases). Per germline, CDR1 LGHNA and CDR2 YNFKEQ. This CDR3 has 17 amino acids. The V end was cut by 2 bases, the J end by 0 bases, with 14 bases between. The CDR3 here is CASSQRQWGFSYNEQFF. The CDR3 DNA is TGTGCCAGCAGCCAAAGACAGTGGGGTTTCTCCTACAATGAGCAGTTCTTC.

J is TRBJ1-3 and V is TRBV2; a possible D gene is TRBD1 (6 bases). Germline CDR1 reads SNHLY; CDR2 reads FYNNEI. Trimming pared 8 bases from V and 2 bases from J, leaving 25 bases between. The CDR3 contains 18 residues. For the CDR3, the DNA is TGTGCCAGCGGACCTACCTCTCGGGGGCAGGGCGCTGGAAACACCATATATTTT. Its translation: CASGPTSRGQGAGNTIYF.

V is TRBV7-3 and J is TRBJ1-5; TRBD1 matches at 9 bases. V was pared by 4 bases and J by 2 bases, with 12 bases of the junction left unmatched. Germline CDR1 reads SGHTA; CDR2 reads FQGTGA. The CDR3 spans 18 residues. CDR3 region: CASSSLVGQGSGNQPQHF. The CDR3 bases are TGTGCCAGCAGCTCGCTCGTCGGACAGGGGTCTGGCAATCAGCCCCAGCATTTT.

The V and J genes are TRBV19 and TRBJ2-1, with D possibly being TRBD1 (7 bases). V was cut by 1 base and J by 7 bases, with 14 bases left in between. This CDR3 spans 15 amino acids. Germline values: CDR1 LNHDA, CDR2 SQIVND (reference sequence). The CDR3 DNA reads as TGTGCCAGTAGTATAGGGACAGGTGGGGGGAATGAGCAGTTCTTC. Translation: CASSIGTGGGNEQFF.

For this clonotype: This sequence may be a read error, since a much larger clone differs from it by one base. This chain links TRBV27 with TRBJ1-1, with D possibly matching TRBD1 (5 bases). The CDR3 length is 13 residues. V lost 6 bases, J lost 3 bases, and 11 bases lay in between. CDR1 is MNHEY, CDR2 SMNVEV, per germline (reference sequence). The CDR3 spells CASSRAGDTEAFF. As DNA, the CDR3 is TGTGCCAGCAGCCGGGCGGGGGACACTGAAGCTTTCTTT.

This chain links TRBV24-1 with TRBJ2-2, with 9 nucleotides matching TRBD1. Germline CDR1 and CDR2: KGHDR and SFDVKD. The CDR3 totals 16 residues. J gave up 6 bases and V 1 base, and 5 bases lay outside the gene matches. The CDR3 loop reads CATSDLGTGLPGELFF. The DNA for the CDR3 is TGTGCCACCAGTGATTTAGGGACAGGGTTGCCCGGGGAGCTGTTTTTT.